A single sample is the source of the 28 T cell receptor beta chains below, sequenced in a study of blood T cell repertoires in COVID-19. Using immunoSEQ multiplex PCR, the repertoire was profiled, and TCRdb retains in-frame clones only, with some absent. The data contain 90,000 to 120,000 clones, approximately 90% of them singletons. Material for sequencing was peripheral blood. The receptors here all came from a woman aged 25 to 39 with acute or convalescent COVID-19.

V and J are TRBV5-4 and TRBJ1-1; D perhaps matches TRBD1 (6 bases). Germline V gene lookup returns CDR1 SGHNT and CDR2 YYREEE (reference sequence). The length of the CDR3 is 15 residues. V gave up 6 bases and J gave up 3 bases, with 18 bases separating them. CDR3 DNA sequence: TGTGCCAGCAAGCCAGGGGCAGGGTCGGACACTGAAGCTTTCTTT. Translation gives CASKPGAGSDTEAFF.

This clone was detected a few times. This chain links TRBV4-2 with TRBJ1-5; TRBD1 might be the D (6 bases). Germline CDR1 reads LGHNA; CDR2 reads YNFKEQ. The CDR3 runs to 18 residues. V gave up 0 bases and J gave up 2 bases, with 17 bases separating them. This CDR3 is CASSQDLWTVIGNQPQHF. CDR3 sequence (DNA): TGTGCCAGCAGCCAAGATTTGTGGACAGTTATAGGCAATCAGCCCCAGCATTTT.

The chain links TRBV18 to TRBJ1-2; D may be TRBD1 (5 bases). CDR1 KGHSH and CDR2 LQKENI come from the germline V gene. The CDR3 covers 17 residues. Trimming removed 3 bases at V and 1 base at J, with 18 bases between. The CDR3 DNA reads as TGTGCCAGCTCACCTACGCTTAGGGGCACCGATAACTATGGCTACACCTTC. It codes for CASSPTLRGTDNYGYTF.

V and J are TRBV5-4 and TRBJ2-7; 7 bases are shared with TRBD2. Germline CDR1 is SGHNT and CDR2 is YYREEE (reference sequence). The CDR3 spans 14 residues. V lost 5 bases to trimming and J lost 2 bases; unmatched junction nucleotides: 7. CDR3 nucleotides: TGTGCCAGCAGGCCTGAGCGGGGCCCCTACGAGCAGTACTTC. It is translated as CASRPERGPYEQYF.

V usage is TRBV6-2 or TRBV6-3 and J usage is TRBJ2-2; D is unclear. CDR3 size: 14 residues. Trimming removed 2 bases from V and 5 bases from J, with 9 bases in between. The V gene's germline CDR1 is MNHEY and CDR2 SVGEGT. CDR3 sequence (DNA): TGTGCCAGCAGTTACGACCCGCGGACCGGGGAGCTGTTTTTT. It encodes CASSYDPRTGELFF.

This clone was counted ten times or more. CDR3 region: CASSRRSGVDTEAFF. In DNA, the CDR3 is TGTGCCAGCAGCCGAAGGTCAGGGGTGGACACTGAAGCTTTCTTT. This sequence joins TRBV11-1 and TRBJ1-1; the D gene is possibly TRBD1 (6 bases). CDR3 length: 15 amino acids. Trimming stripped 5 bases from V and 3 bases from J, with 16 bases between. CDR1 and CDR2 from the germline V gene are SGHAT and FQDESV (reference sequence).

J is TRBJ2-2 and V is TRBV30; 11 nucleotides match TRBD2. This CDR3 comprises 16 residues. Germline CDR1 GTSNPN, CDR2 SVGIG (reference sequence). V was clipped by 0 bases and J by 7 bases; unmatched bases: 7. DNA of the CDR3: TGTGCCTGGAGTGTAATGGGTGGACTAGCGGGCGGGGAGCTGTTTTTT. It is translated as CAWSVMGGLAGGELFF.

The rearrangement links TRBV9 to TRBJ2-5; D is undetermined. The CDR3 is made up of 15 amino acids. Germline-derived CDR1 and CDR2 are SGDLS and YYNGEE. Trimming pared 3 bases from V and 4 bases from J, leaving 16 bases between. The CDR3 sequence: CASSGSPSSGETQYF. CDR3 coding DNA: TGTGCCAGCAGCGGGAGCCCCTCGTCGGGAGAGACCCAGTACTTC.

V gene TRBV28 combines with J gene TRBJ2-6, with D possibly matching TRBD1 (6 bases). The germline V and J ends were trimmed by 6 bases and 0 bases, with 15 bases remaining between them. The V gene's germline CDR1 is MDHEN and CDR2 SYDVKM. This CDR3 contains 17 residues. CDR3 nucleotide sequence: TGTGCCAGCAGAATTACAGGGATAGCCTCTGGGGCCAACGTCCTGACTTTC. Translated: CASRITGIASGANVLTF. Variable domain in full (rest from reference TRBV28 and TRBJ2-6): DVKVTQSSRYLVKRTGEKVFLECVQDMDHENMFWYRQDPGLGLRLIYFSYDVKMKEKGDIPEGYSVSREKKERFSLILESASTNQTSMYLCASRITGIASGANVLTFGAGSRLTVL.

The rearrangement joins TRBV7-2 to TRBJ2-7, with D hard to call. Germline CDR1 is SGHTA and CDR2 is FQGNSA. This CDR3 has 15 residues. V was pared by 5 bases and J by 1 base, with 15 bases between. CDR3 region: CASSPVEILSYEQYF. CDR3 DNA: TGTGCCAGCAGCCCCGTAGAGATCCTGTCCTACGAGCAGTACTTC.

The CDR3 DNA is TGTGCCAGCAGTTTAGAGCTAGCGGGGAGCTCCTACAATGAGCAGTTCTTC. Its protein is CASSLELAGSSYNEQFF. This chain links TRBV28 with TRBJ2-1; 9 bases align to TRBD2. V was clipped by 2 bases and J by 0 bases; unmatched bases: 5. This CDR3 spans 17 amino acids. Germline loops: CDR1 MDHEN, CDR2 SYDVKM.

The rearrangement uses TRBV4-3 and TRBJ1-4; D may be TRBD1 (6 bases). CDR3 length: 16 amino acids. CDR1 LGHNA and CDR2 YSLEER come from the germline V gene. Trimming removed 0 bases from V and 7 bases from J, with 15 bases in between. The chain's CDR3 is CASSQDRGARGEKLFF. Written as DNA, the CDR3 is TGCGCCAGCAGCCAAGATCGGGGGGCGCGTGGTGAAAAACTGTTTTTT.

The chain uses TRBV6-5 and TRBJ1-2; D is unclear. The V end lost 2 bases, the J end lost 3 bases, and 10 bases lay between the germline ends. The length of the CDR3 is 14 residues. From germline, CDR1 is MNHEY and CDR2 SVGAGI. The CDR3 DNA sequence: TGTGCCAGCAGTTACCGGGGATTCGACTATGGCTACACCTTC. Amino acids: CASSYRGFDYGYTF.

The chain employs TRBV20-1 and TRBJ2-1; D ambiguous. Per the germline V gene, CDR1 is DFQATT and CDR2 is SNEGSKA (reference sequence). The CDR3 is 10 amino acids. The ends were cut back, 7 bases at V and 4 bases at J, with 5 bases in the middle. CDR3 DNA: TGCAGTGTCCCGTACAATGAGCAGTTCTTC. Translation: CSVPYNEQFF.

CDR3 residues: CASSHDTDNQPQHF. For the CDR3, the DNA is TGTGCCAGCAGCCACGACACAGACAATCAGCCCCAGCATTTT. The chain is built from TRBV6-2 or TRBV6-3 and TRBJ1-5; no reliable D call. V was pared by 6 bases and J by 3 bases, with 12 bases between. Germline V lookup: CDR1 MNHEY, CDR2 SVGEGT. The CDR3 covers 14 residues.

The V gene is TRBV24-1, the J gene TRBJ2-1; 12 bases are shared with TRBD2. This CDR3 has 16 residues. The germline gives CDR1 KGHDR, CDR2 SFDVKD. V lost 5 bases to trimming and J lost 9 bases; unmatched junction nucleotides: 10. DNA of the CDR3: TGTGCCACCAGTGCCCTGACTAGCGGGAGTATCGGTGAGCAGTTCTTC. Amino acids: CATSALTSGSIGEQFF.

This clone has only one observation. V and J are TRBV24-1 and TRBJ2-3; 13 bases are shared with TRBD2. The V gene's germline CDR1 is KGHDR and CDR2 SFDVKD. The CDR3 is made up of 18 amino acids. J gave up 5 bases and V 3 bases, and 10 bases lay outside the gene matches. CDR3 DNA sequence: TGTGCCACCAGTGATACAAGACTAGCGGGGGGCCCTGAAGATACGCAGTATTTT. This encodes CATSDTRLAGGPEDTQYF.

CDR3 region: CAWRGQGGSNEQYF. The CDR3 nucleotides are TGTGCCTGGAGAGGCCAAGGGGGTAGCAACGAGCAGTACTTC. The rearrangement links TRBV30 to TRBJ2-7, with a weak D call TRBD1 (6 bases). This CDR3 comprises 14 residues. Trimming cost V 3 bases and J 5 bases, with 17 bases left between them. Germline V gene lookup returns CDR1 GTSNPN and CDR2 SVGIG (reference sequence). Full variable domain (outside the CDR3, taken from reference TRBV30 and TRBJ2-7): SQTIHQWPATLVQPVGSPLSLECTVEGTSNPNLYWYRQAAGRGLQLLFYSVGIGQISSEVPQNLSASRPQDRQFILSSKKLLLSDSGFYLCAWRGQGGSNEQYFGPGTRLTVT.

The genes are TRBV24-1 and TRBJ1-3; a possible D gene is TRBD1 (5 bases). The CDR3 runs 18 residues. Germline V gene data show CDR1 as KGHDR and CDR2 as SFDVKD. Trimming shortened V by 1 base and J by 0 bases, and 15 bases separated the two germline ends. The DNA of the CDR3 is TGTGCCACCAGTGATTTCCCCCCTTACAGGTACTCTGGAAACACCATATATTTT. Residues: CATSDFPPYRYSGNTIYF.

The chain employs TRBV4-1 and TRBJ1-1; D unresolved. This CDR3 spans 16 amino acids. Looked up from germline, CDR1 is MGHRA and CDR2 is YSYEKL. V dropped 3 bases and J dropped 0 bases, with 14 bases sitting between them. The CDR3 DNA follows: TGCGCCAGCAGCCAGACCGGGTCCTACCTGAACACTGAAGCTTTCTTT. Amino acids: CASSQTGSYLNTEAFF.

CDR3 coding DNA: TGTGCCAGCAGTGAAGTAGCATCAAATTCACCCCTCCACTTT. Residues: CASSEVASNSPLHF. The V call is TRBV6-4, the J call TRBJ1-6; D ambiguous. The germline CDR1 and CDR2 sequences are MRHNA and SNTAGT. Between the trimmed V and J ends, which lost 3 bases and 7 bases, there was a span of 10 bases. CDR3 size: 14 residues.

The chain employs TRBV5-1 and TRBJ1-6; TRBD1 agrees at 8 bases. The germline gives CDR1 SGHRS, CDR2 YFSETQ. The CDR3 length is 17 residues. J lost 2 bases, V lost 0 bases, and 4 bases had no gene match. The CDR3 here is CASSLGQGTTYNSPLHF. For the CDR3, the DNA is TGCGCCAGCAGCTTGGGACAGGGGACAACCTATAATTCACCCCTCCACTTT. Based on the CDR3 plus reference TRBV5-1 and TRBJ1-6, the full variable domain is KAGVTQTPRYLIKTRGQQVTLSCSPISGHRSVSWYQQTPGQGLQFLFEYFSETQRNKGNFPGRFSGRQFSNSRSEMNVSTLELGDSALYLCASSLGQGTTYNSPLHFGNGTRLTVT.

The chain links TRBV10-3 to TRBJ1-2, with 7 bases lining up with TRBD1. J gave up 8 bases and V 2 bases, and 8 bases lay outside the gene matches. The CDR3 contains 14 residues. Germline CDR1 is ENHRY and CDR2 is SYGVKD. CDR3 nucleotide sequence: TGTGCCATCAGTGAGCCAAACAGGGGATTCGGCTACACCTTC. Residues: CAISEPNRGFGYTF.

The sample holds one count of this clone. The chain uses TRBV27 and TRBJ1-1; D is unresolved. V lost 9 bases and J lost 2, with 13 bases in between. This CDR3 comprises 13 residues. Germline CDR1 MNHEY, CDR2 SMNVEV (reference sequence). In DNA form, the CDR3 reads TGTGCCAGTGCCCAACGGGGAAACACTGAAGCTTTCTTT. This gives the protein CASAQRGNTEAFF.

The chain joins TRBV28 to TRBJ2-1; TRBD2 matches 7 bases. The CDR3 sequence is 17 residues long. Per the germline V gene, CDR1 is MDHEN and CDR2 is SYDVKM. Trimming at V came to 0 bases and at J to 0 bases, leaving 5 bases not matched to a gene. The CDR3 here is CASSLWRETFSYNEQFF. For the CDR3, the DNA is TGTGCCAGCAGTTTATGGCGGGAGACCTTCTCCTACAATGAGCAGTTCTTC.

The rearrangement links TRBV4-3 to TRBJ1-1; perhaps TRBD1 as D (5 bases). V gave up 0 bases and J gave up 7 bases, with 9 bases separating them. The germline gives CDR1 LGHNA, CDR2 YSLEER. The CDR3 contains 13 residues. The CDR3 protein is CASSQDRQLEAFF. The DNA for the CDR3 is TGCGCCAGCAGCCAAGATCGACAGCTTGAAGCTTTCTTT.

The chain recombines TRBV7-2 with TRBJ1-2; D unclear. Germline CDR1 and CDR2: SGHTA and FQGNSA. The length of the CDR3 is 12 residues. V lost 5 bases and J 1 base, leaving 5 bases between the germline ends. CDR3 residues: CASSELNYGYTF. In DNA form, the CDR3 reads TGTGCCAGCAGCGAACTTAACTATGGCTACACCTTC. Full variable domain (remainder filled in from reference TRBV7-2 and TRBJ1-2): GAGVSQSPSNKVTEKGKDVELRCDPISGHTALYWYRQSLGQGLEFLIYFQGNSAPDKSGLPSDRFSAERTGGSVSTLTIQRTQQEDSAVYLCASSELNYGYTFGSGTRLTVV.

V and J are TRBV28 and TRBJ2-1; 9 bases match TRBD2. The CDR3 spans 17 residues. In germline, CDR1 is MDHEN, CDR2 SYDVKM. V trimming: 4 bases; J trimming: 6 bases; junction bases outside the gene matches: 13. Here the CDR3 DNA reads TGTGCCAGCAGTTCTGGGACTAGCTCATGGGTTGTCAATGAGCAGTTCTTC. Translated, it gives CASSSGTSSWVVNEQFF. The variable domain in full, completed from reference TRBV28 and TRBJ2-1, reads DVKVTQSSRYLVKRTGEKVFLECVQDMDHENMFWYRQDPGLGLRLIYFSYDVKMKEKGDIPEGYSVSREKKERFSLILESASTNQTSMYLCASSSGTSSWVVNEQFFGPGTRLTVL.